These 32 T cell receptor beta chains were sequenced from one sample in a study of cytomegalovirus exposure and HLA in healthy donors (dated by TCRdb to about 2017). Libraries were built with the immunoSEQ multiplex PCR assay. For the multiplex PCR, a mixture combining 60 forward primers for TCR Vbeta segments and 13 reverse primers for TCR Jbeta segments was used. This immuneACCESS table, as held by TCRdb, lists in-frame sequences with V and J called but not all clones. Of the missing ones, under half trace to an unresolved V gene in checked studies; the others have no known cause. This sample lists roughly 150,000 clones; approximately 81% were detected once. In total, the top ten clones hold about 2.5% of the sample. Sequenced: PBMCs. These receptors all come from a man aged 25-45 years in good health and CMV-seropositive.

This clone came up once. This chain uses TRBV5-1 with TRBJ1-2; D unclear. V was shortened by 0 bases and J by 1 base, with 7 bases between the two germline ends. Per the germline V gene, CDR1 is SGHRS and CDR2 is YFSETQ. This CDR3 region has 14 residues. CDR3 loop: CASSLGELNYGYTF. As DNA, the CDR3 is TGCGCCAGCAGCTTGGGGGAGCTTAACTATGGCTACACCTTC.

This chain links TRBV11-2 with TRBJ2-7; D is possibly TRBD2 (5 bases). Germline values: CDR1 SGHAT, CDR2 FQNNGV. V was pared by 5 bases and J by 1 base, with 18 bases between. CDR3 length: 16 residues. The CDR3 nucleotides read TGTGCCAGCAGCCCCCGGGAATACCGCAGTTCCTACGAGCAGTACTTC. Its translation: CASSPREYRSSYEQYF.

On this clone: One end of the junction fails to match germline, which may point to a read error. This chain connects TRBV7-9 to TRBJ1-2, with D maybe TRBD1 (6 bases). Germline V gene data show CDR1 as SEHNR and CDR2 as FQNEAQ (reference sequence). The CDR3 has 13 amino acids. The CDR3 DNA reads TGTTCCAGCGGGAAGGGGGGGGATTATGGCTACACCTTC. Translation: CSSGKGGDYGYTF.

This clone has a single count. The CDR3 region has the DNA TGTGCCAGCAGCCCACGCCTGGGGGCGAGCTACGAGCAGTACTTC. Protein sequence: CASSPRLGASYEQYF. This chain uses TRBV7-2 with TRBJ2-7; D may be TRBD1 (6 bases). This CDR3 region has 15 residues. V was shortened by 5 bases and J by 3 bases, with 17 bases between the two germline ends. Germline CDR1 is SGHTA and CDR2 is FQGNSA. The complete variable domain, with remaining parts taken from reference TRBV7-2 and TRBJ2-7, reads GAGVSQSPSNKVTEKGKDVELRCDPISGHTALYWYRQSLGQGLEFLIYFQGNSAPDKSGLPSDRFSAERTGGSVSTLTIQRTQQEDSAVYLCASSPRLGASYEQYFGPGTRLTVT.

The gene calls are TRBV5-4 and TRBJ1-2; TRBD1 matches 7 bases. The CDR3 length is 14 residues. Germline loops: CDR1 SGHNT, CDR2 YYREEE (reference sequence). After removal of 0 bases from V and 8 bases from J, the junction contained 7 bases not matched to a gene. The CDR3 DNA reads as TGTGCCAGCAGCTTGGTGGAGGGGGCAGGAGGCTACACCTTC. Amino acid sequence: CASSLVEGAGGYTF.

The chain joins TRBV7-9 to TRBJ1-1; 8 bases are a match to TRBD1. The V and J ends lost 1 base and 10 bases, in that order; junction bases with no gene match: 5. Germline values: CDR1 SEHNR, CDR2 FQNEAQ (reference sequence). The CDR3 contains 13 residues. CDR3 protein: CASSLEAGGLAFF. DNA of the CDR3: TGTGCCAGCAGCTTAGAAGCAGGGGGCCTAGCTTTCTTT.

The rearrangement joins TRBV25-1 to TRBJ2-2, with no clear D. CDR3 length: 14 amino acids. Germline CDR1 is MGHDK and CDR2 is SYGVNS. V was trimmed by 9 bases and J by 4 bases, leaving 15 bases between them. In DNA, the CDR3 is TGTGCCAGGACCCCTGGAGACGGCACCGGGGAGCTGTTTTTT. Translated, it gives CARTPGDGTGELFF.

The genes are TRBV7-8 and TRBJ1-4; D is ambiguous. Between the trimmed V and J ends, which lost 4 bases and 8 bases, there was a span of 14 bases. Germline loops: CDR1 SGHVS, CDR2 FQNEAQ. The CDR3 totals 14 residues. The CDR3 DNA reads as TGTGCCAGCAGCTCCGGAGCGACGGGGGAAAAACTGTTTTTT. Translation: CASSSGATGEKLFF.

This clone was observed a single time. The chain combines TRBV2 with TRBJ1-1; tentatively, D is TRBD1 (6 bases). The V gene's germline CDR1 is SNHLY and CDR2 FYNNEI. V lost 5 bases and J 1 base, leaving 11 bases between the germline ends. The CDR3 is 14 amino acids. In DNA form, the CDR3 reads TGTGCCAGCAGTATTGGACAGCGGAACACTGAAGCTTTCTTT. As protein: CASSIGQRNTEAFF.

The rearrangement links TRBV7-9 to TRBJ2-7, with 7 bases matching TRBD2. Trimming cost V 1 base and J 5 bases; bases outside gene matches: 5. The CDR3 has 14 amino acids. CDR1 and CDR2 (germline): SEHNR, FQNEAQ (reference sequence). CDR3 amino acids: CASSLDRTRNEQYF. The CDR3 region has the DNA TGTGCCAGCAGCTTAGACAGGACTAGGAACGAGCAGTACTTC.

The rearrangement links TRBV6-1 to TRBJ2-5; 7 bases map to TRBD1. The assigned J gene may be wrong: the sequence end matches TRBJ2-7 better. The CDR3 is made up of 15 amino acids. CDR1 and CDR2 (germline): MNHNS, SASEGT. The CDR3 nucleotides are TGTGCCAGCAGTGAAGCGGGGACAGATTTCTACGAGCAGTACTTC. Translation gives CASSEAGTDFYEQYF.

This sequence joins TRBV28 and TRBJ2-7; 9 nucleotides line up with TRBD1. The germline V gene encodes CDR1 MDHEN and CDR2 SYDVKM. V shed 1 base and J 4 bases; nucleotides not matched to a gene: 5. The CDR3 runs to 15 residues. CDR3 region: CASSLSGTGKYEQYF. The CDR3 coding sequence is TGTGCCAGCAGTTTATCCGGGACAGGGAAGTACGAGCAGTACTTC.

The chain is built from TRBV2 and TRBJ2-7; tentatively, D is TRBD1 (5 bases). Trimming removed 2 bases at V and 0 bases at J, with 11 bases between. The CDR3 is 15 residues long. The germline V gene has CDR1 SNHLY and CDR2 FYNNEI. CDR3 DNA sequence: TGTGCCAGCAGTGAATGGCAGGGCCTCTCCTACGAGCAGTACTTC. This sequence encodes CASSEWQGLSYEQYF.

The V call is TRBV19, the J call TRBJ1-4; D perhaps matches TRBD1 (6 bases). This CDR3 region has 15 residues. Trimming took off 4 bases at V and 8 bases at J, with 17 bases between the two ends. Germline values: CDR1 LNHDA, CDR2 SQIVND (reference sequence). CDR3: CASSRERQGREKLFF. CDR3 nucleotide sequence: TGTGCCAGTAGTAGAGAGCGGCAGGGGAGAGAAAAACTGTTTTTT.

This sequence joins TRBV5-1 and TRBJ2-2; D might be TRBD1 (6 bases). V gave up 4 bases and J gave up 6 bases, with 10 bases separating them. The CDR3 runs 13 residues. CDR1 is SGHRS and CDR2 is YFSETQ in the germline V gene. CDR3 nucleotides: TGCGCCAGCAGCCTACAGGGTGCCGGGGAGCTGTTTTTT. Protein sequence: CASSLQGAGELFF.

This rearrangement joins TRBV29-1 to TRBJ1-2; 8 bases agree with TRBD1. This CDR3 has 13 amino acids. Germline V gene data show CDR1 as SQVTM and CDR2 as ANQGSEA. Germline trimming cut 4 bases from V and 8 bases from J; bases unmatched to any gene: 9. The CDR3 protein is CSVVPAGGRGYTF. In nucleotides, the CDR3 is TGCAGCGTTGTCCCGGCAGGGGGCCGCGGCTACACCTTC.

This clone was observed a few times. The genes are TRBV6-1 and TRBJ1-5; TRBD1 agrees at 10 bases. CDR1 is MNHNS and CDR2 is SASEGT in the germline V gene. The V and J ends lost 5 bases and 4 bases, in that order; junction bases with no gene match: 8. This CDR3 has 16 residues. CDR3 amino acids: CASSQGDRGQNQPQHF. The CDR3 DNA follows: TGTGCCAGCAGTCAAGGGGACAGGGGTCAGAATCAGCCCCAGCATTTT.

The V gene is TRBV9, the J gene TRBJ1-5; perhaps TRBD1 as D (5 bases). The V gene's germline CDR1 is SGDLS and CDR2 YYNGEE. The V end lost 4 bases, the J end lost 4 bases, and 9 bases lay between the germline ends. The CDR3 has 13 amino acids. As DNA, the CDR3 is TGTGCCAGCAGCAGGGGCCCGAATCAGCCCCAGCATTTT. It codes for CASSRGPNQPQHF.

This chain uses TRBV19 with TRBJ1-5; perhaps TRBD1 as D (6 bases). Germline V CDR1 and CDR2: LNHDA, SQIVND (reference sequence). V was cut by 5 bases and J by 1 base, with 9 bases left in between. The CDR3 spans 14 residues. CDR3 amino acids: CASSPDRSNQPQHF. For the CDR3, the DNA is TGTGCCAGTAGTCCAGACAGGAGCAATCAGCCCCAGCATTTT.

The CDR3, as DNA: TGTGCCAGCAGCCAGGGACAGGGGGCGAGGCAGCCCCAGCATTTT. It translates to CASSQGQGARQPQHF. The chain links TRBV7-2 to TRBJ1-5; TRBD1 matches at 12 bases. V lost 5 bases and J lost 7; bases outside the gene matches: 6. There are 15 residues in the CDR3. Germline CDR1 reads SGHTA; CDR2 reads FQGNSA.

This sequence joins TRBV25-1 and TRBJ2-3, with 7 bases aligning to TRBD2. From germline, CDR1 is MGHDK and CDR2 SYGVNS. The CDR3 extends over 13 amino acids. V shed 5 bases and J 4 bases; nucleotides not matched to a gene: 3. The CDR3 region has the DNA TGTGCCAGCAGTCGGGCGGGGGCAGATACGCAGTATTTT. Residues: CASSRAGADTQYF.

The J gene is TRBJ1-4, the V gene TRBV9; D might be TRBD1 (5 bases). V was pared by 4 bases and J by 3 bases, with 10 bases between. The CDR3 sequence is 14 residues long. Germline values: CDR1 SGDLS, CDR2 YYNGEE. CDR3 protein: CASSPLGANEKLFF. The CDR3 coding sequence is TGTGCCAGCAGCCCCCTAGGGGCTAATGAAAAACTGTTTTTT.

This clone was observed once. The CDR3 reads CASSSGGLAVSSYNEQFF. CDR3 nucleotide sequence: TGTGCCAGCAGCTCGGGGGGACTAGCGGTAAGCTCCTACAATGAGCAGTTCTTC. The chain employs TRBV5-8 and TRBJ2-1, with 11 nucleotides matching TRBD2. The CDR3 is 18 amino acids. CDR1 is SGHTS, CDR2 YDEGEE, per germline. J gave up 0 bases and V 3 bases, and 8 bases lay outside the gene matches.

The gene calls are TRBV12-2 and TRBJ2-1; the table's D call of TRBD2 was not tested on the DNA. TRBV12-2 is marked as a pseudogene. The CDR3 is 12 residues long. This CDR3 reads CASRLRGNEQFF. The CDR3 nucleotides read TGTGCAAGTCGCTTACGCGGCAATGAGCAGTTCTTC.

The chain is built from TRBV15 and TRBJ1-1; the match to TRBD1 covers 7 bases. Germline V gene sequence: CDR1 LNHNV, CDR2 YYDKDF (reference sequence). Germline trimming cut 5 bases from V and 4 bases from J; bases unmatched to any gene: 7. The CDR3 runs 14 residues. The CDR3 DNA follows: TGTGCCACCAGCCGGGGGACAGACAGCACTGAAGCTTTCTTT. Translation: CATSRGTDSTEAFF.

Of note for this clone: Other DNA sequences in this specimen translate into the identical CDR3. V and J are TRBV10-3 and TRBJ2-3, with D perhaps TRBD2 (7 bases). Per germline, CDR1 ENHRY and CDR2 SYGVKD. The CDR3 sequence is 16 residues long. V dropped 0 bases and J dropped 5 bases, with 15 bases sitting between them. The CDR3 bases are TGTGCCATCAGTGAGTCAGGTGGGGGCGGGAGAGATACGCAGTATTTT. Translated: CAISESGGGGRDTQYF.

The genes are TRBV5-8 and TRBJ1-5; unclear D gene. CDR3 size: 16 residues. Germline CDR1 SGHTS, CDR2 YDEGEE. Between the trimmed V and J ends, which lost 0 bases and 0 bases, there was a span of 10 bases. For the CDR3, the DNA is TGTGCCAGCAGCTTGGACGGGAGTTATAGCAATCAGCCCCAGCATTTT. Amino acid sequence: CASSLDGSYSNQPQHF.

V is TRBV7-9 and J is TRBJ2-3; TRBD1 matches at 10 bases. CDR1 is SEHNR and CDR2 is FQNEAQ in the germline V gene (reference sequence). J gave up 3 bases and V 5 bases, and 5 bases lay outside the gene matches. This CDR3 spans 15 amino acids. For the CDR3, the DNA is TGTGCCAGCAGCACTAGGACAGGGGGAACAGATACGCAGTATTTT. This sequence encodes CASSTRTGGTDTQYF.

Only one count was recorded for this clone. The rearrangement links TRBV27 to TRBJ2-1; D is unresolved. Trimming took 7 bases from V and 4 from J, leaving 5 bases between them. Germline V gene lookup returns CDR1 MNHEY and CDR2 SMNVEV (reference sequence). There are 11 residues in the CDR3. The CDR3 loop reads CASTFYNEQFF. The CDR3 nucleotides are TGTGCCAGCACATTTTACAATGAGCAGTTCTTC.

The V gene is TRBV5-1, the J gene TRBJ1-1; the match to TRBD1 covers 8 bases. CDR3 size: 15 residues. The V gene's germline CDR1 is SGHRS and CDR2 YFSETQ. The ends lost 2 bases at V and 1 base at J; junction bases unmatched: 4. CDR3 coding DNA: TGCGCCAGCAGCTTCACAGGGGGACCGAACACTGAAGCTTTCTTT. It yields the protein CASSFTGGPNTEAFF.

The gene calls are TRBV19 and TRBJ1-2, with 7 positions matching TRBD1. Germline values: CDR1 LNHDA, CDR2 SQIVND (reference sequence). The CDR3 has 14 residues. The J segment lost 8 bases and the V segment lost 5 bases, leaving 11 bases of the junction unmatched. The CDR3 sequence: CASSDPSGGWGYTF. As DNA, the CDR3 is TGTGCCAGTAGTGACCCCTCAGGGGGTTGGGGCTACACCTTC. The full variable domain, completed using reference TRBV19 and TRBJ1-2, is DGGITQSPKYLFRKEGQNVTLSCEQNLNHDAMYWYRQDPGQGLRLIYYSQIVNDFQKGDIAEGYSVSREKKESFPLTVTSAQKNPTAFYLCASSDPSGGWGYTFGSGTRLTVV.

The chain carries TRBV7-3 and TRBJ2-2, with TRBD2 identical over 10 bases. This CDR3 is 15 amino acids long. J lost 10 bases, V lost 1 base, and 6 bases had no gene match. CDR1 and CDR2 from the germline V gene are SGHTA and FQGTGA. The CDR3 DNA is TGTGCCAGCAGCTTAAGCCCCACTAGCGGGAAGGAGCTGTTTTTT. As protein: CASSLSPTSGKELFF.